These T cell receptor beta chains were read from a single sample in a study of T cells after yellow fever vaccination. TCRdb recomputed calls from the 5' RACE reads with MiXCR, one row per CDR3 protein. The sample contains 200,000 to 250,000 distinct CDR3 sequences, 6.9% of which appear only once. This material consisted of CD4+ T cells sorted from PBMCs, taken 15 days after the yellow fever booster vaccination. The receptors originated from a man aged 25 to 40 who received the YFV17D yellow fever vaccine. The CDR3 runs from the conserved cysteine through the conserved F or W.

TRBV7-9	TRBJ1-3	CASSFDLRGNTIYF
TRBV6-9	TRBJ2-1	CASSSTRRKVSNEQFF
TRBV7-9	TRBJ1-5	CASSSDRDARPAQPQHF
TRBV4-3	TRBJ2-3	CASSQGLADTDTQYF
TRBV20-1	TRBJ2-1	CSARKGYNEQFF
TRBV5-1	TRBJ2-7	CASSHAPPGGEQYF
TRBV11-2	TRBJ2-7	CASSLVGWLADRRSYEQYF
TRBV11-2	TRBJ1-1	CASSLDRSFTGTSAFF
TRBV5-1	TRBJ2-7	CASSWGDRTSYEQYF
TRBV29-1	TRBJ2-3	CSARGTDTQYF
TRBV6-6	TRBJ2-3	CATSWGRTDTQYF
TRBV4-3	TRBJ2-7	CASSQTLLEGSYEQYF
TRBV12-3/TRBV12-4	TRBJ1-2	CASRPDSFSTLYGYTF
TRBV29-1	TRBJ2-7	CSVRQGAAYEQYF
TRBV20-1	TRBJ1-2	CSAQDRGTYGYTF
TRBV24-1	TRBJ2-3	CATSDYGTDTQYF
TRBV27	TRBJ2-5	CASSPPGPRETQYF
TRBV5-1	TRBJ2-4	CASSITTGENIQYF
TRBV18	TRBJ2-1	CASSPVNEQFF
TRBV5-4	TRBJ2-1	CASSYGTGYNEQFF
TRBV5-1	TRBJ1-4	CASSAGQGGEKLFF